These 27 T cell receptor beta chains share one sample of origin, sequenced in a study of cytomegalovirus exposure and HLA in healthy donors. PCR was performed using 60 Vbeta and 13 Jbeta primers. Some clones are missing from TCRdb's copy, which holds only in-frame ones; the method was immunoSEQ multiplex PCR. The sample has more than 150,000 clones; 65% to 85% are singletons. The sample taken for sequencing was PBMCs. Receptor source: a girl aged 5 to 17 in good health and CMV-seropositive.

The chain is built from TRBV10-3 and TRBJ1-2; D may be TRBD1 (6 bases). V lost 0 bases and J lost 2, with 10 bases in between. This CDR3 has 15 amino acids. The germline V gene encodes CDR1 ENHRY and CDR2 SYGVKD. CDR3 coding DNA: TGTGCCATCAGTGAGTCGCGACAGGTAAACTATGGCTACACCTTC. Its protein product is CAISESRQVNYGYTF.

The CDR3 DNA is TGCGCCAGCACCCCTCGAGGGAGCGGCTCCTACGAGCAGTACTTC. It codes for CASTPRGSGSYEQYF. This chain joins TRBV5-1 and TRBJ2-7; TRBD2 might be the D (5 bases). V was clipped by 6 bases and J by 0 bases, with 16 bases between them. Germline CDR1 is SGHRS and CDR2 is YFSETQ. The CDR3 has 15 amino acids.

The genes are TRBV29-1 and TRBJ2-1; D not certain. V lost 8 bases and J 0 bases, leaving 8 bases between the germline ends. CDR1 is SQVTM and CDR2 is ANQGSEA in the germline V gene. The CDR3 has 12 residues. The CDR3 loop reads CSLWSSYNEQFF. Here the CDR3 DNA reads TGCAGCTTATGGAGCTCCTACAATGAGCAGTTCTTC.

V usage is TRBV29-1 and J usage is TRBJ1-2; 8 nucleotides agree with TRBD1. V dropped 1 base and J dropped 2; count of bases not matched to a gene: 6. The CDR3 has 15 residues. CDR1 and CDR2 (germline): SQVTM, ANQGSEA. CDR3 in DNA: TGCAGCGTTGAAGGGCTTACAGGGGGGAACTATGGCTACACCTTC. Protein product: CSVEGLTGGNYGYTF.

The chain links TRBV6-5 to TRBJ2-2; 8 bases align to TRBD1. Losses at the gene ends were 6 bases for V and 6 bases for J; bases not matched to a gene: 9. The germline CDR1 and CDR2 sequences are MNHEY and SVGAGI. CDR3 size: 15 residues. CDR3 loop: CASREDRAKSGELFF. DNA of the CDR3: TGTGCCAGCAGGGAGGACAGGGCGAAATCCGGGGAGCTGTTTTTT.

CDR3 sequence reads: CASKWGTSGRGTQETQYF. For the CDR3, the DNA is TGTGCCAGCAAATGGGGGACTAGCGGAAGAGGGACCCAAGAGACCCAGTACTTC. The gene calls are TRBV2 and TRBJ2-5, with 11 bases aligning to TRBD2. In germline, CDR1 is SNHLY, CDR2 FYNNEI. The CDR3 is 18 amino acids. V lost 7 bases, J lost 1 base, and 14 bases stayed unmatched.

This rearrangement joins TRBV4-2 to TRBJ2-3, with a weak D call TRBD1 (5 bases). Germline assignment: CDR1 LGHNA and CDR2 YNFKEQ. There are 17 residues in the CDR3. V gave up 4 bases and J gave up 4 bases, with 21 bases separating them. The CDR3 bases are TGTGCCAGCAGCCGAGGCAGACAGTACCAAAAATCAGATACGCAGTATTTT. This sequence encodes CASSRGRQYQKSDTQYF.

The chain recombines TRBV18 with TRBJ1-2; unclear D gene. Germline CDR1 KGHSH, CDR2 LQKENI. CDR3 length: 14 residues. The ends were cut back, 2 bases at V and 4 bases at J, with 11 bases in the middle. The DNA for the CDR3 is TGTGCCAGCTCACCAGACAACGAGGGCTATGGCTACACCTTC. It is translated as CASSPDNEGYGYTF.

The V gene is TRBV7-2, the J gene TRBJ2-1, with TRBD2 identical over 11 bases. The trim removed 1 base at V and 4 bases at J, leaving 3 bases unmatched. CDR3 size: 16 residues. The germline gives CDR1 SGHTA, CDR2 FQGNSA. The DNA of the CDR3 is TGTGCCAGCAGCTTAGTAGCGGGAGGGGGTTACAATGAGCAGTTCTTC. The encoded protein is CASSLVAGGGYNEQFF.

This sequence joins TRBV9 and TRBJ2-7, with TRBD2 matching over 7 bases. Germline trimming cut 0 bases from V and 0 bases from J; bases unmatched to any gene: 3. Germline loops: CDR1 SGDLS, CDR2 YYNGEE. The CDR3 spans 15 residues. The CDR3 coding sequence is TGTGCCAGCAGCGTAGGAAGCGGGGTCTCCTACGAGCAGTACTTC. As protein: CASSVGSGVSYEQYF.

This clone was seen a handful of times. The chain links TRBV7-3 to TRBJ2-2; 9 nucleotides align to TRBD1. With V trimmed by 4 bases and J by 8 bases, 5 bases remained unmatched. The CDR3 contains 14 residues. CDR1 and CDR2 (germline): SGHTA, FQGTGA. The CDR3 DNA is TGTGCCAGCAGCTGGGGACAGGGCGAAGGGGAGCTGTTTTTT. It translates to CASSWGQGEGELFF. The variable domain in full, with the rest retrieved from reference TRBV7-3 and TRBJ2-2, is GAGVSQTPSNKVTEKGKYVELRCDPISGHTALYWYRQSLGQGPEFLIYFQGTGAADDSGLPNDRFFAVRPEGSVSTLKIQRTERGDSAVYLCASSWGQGEGELFFGEGSRLTVL.

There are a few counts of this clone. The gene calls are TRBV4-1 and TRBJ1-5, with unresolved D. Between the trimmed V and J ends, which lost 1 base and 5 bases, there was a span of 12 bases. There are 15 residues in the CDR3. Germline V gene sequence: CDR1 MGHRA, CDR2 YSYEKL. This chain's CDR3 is CASSQVGESHQPQHF. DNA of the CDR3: TGCGCCAGCAGCCAAGTCGGAGAGAGCCATCAGCCCCAGCATTTT.

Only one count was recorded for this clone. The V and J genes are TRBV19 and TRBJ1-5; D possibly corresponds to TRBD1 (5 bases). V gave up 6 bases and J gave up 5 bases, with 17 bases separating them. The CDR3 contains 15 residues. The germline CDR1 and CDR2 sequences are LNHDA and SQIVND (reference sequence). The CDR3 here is CASREGSAGHQPQHF. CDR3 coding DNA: TGTGCCAGTAGAGAGGGTTCCGCGGGGCATCAGCCCCAGCATTTT.

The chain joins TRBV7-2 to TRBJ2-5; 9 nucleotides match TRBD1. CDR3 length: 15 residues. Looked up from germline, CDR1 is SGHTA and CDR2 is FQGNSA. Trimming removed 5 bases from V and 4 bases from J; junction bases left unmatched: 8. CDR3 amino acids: CASSIGQGQIETQYF. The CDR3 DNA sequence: TGTGCCAGCAGCATCGGACAGGGGCAAATAGAGACCCAGTACTTC.

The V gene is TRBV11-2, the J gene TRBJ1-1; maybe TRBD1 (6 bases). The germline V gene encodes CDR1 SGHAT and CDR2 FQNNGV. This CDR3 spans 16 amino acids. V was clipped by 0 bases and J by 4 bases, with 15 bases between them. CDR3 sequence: CASSLDHWGLATEAFF. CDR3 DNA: TGTGCCAGCAGCTTAGATCATTGGGGGCTGGCCACTGAAGCTTTCTTT.

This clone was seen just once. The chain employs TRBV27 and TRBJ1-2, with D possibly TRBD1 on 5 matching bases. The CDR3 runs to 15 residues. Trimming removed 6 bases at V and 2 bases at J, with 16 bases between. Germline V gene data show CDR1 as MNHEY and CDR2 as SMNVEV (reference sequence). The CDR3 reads CASRAGGSGNYGYTF. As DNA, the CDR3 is TGTGCCAGCAGGGCTGGGGGGTCGGGGAACTATGGCTACACCTTC.

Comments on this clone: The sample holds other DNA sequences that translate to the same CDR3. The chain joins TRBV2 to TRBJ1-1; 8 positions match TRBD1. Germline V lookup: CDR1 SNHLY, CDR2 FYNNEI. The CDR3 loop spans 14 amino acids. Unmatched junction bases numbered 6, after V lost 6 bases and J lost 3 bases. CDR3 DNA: TGTGCCAGCAGCGAGCAGGGGGCGCACACTGAAGCTTTCTTT. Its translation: CASSEQGAHTEAFF.

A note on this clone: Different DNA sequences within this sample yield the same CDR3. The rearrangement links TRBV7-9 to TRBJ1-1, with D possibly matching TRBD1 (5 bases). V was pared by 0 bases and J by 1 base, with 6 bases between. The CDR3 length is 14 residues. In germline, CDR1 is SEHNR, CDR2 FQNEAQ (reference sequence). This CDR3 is CASSLATGNTEAFF. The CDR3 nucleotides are TGTGCCAGCAGCTTAGCCACAGGGAACACTGAAGCTTTCTTT.

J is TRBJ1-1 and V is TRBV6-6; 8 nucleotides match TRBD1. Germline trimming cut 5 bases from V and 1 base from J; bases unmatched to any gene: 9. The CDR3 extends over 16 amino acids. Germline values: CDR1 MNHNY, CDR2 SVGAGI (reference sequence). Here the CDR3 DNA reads TGTGCCAGCAGTAGAGCTATGACAGGGGAGAACACTGAAGCTTTCTTT. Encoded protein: CASSRAMTGENTEAFF.

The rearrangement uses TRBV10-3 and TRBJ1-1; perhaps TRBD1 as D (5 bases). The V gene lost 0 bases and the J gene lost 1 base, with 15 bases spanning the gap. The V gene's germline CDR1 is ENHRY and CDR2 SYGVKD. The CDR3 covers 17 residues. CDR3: CAISESIYRGWNTEAFF. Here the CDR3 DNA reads TGTGCCATCAGTGAGTCGATTTATCGGGGGTGGAACACTGAAGCTTTCTTT.

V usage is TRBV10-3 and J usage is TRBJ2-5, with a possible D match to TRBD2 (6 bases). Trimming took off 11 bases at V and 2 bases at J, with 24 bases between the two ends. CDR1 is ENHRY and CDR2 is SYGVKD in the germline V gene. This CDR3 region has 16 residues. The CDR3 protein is CAVPGQGDLGQETQYF. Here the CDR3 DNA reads TGTGCCGTCCCTGGGCAAGGGGACTTGGGGCAAGAGACCCAGTACTTC.

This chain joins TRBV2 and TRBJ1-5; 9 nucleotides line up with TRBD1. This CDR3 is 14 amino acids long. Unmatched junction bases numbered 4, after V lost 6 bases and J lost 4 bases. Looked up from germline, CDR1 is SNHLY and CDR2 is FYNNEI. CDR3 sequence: CASSPGTGNQPQHF. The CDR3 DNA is TGTGCCAGCAGCCCCGGGACAGGGAATCAGCCCCAGCATTTT.

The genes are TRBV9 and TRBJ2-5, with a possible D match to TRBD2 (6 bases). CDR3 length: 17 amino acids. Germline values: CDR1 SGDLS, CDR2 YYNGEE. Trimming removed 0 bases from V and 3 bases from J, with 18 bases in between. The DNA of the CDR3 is TGTGCCAGCAGCGTAGTTGGCGCGGGATTTGGGGAAGAGACCCAGTACTTC. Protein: CASSVVGAGFGEETQYF.

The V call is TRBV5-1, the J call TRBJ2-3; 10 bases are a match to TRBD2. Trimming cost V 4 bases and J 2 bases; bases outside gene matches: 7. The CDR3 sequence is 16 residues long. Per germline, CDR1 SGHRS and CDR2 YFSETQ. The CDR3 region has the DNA TGCGCCAGCAGCCCGGGACTAGCGAGTCTCACAGATACGCAGTATTTT. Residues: CASSPGLASLTDTQYF.

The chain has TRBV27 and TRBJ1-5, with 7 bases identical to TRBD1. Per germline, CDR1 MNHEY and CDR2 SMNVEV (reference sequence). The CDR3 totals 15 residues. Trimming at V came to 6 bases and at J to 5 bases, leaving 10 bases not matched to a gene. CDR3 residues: CASRPTGGTDQPQHF. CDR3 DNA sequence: TGTGCCAGCAGGCCAACGGGGGGGACAGATCAGCCCCAGCATTTT.

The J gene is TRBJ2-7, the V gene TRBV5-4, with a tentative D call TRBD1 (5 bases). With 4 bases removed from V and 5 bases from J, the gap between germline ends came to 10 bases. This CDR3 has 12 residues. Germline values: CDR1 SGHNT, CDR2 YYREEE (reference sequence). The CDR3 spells CASSQDKNEQYF. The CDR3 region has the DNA TGTGCCAGCAGCCAGGACAAGAACGAGCAGTACTTC.

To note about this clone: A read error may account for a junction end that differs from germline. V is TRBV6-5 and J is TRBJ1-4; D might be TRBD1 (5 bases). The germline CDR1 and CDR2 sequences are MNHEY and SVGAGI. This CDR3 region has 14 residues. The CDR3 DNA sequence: TGTGCCGGCAGTGCGGGGCCGGCAGGGGAAAAACTGTTTTTT. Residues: CAGSAGPAGEKLFF.